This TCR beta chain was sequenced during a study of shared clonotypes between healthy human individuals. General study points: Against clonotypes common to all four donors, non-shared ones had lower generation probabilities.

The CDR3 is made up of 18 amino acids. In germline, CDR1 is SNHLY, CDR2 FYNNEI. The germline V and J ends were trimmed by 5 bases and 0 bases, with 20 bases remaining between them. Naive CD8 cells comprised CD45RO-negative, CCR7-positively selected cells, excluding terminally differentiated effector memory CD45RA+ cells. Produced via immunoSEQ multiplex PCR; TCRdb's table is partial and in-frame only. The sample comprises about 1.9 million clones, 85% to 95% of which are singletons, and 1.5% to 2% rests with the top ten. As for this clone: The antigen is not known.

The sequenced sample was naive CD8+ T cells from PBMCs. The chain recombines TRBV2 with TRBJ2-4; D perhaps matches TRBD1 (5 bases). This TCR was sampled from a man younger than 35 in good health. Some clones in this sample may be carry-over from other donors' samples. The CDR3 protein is CASSQRGILDLAKNIQYF. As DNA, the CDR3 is TGTGCCAGCAGTCAAAGGGGAATCCTGGACCTAGCCAAAAACATTCAGTACTTC. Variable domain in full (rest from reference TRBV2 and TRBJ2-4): EPEVTQTPSHQVTQMGQEVILRCVPISNHLYFYWYRQILGQKVEFLVSFYNNEISEKSEIFDDQFSVERPDGSNFTLKIRSTKLEDSAMYFCASSQRGILDLAKNIQYFGAGTRLSVL.